The 25 T cell receptor beta chains in this list originate from one sample, sequenced in a study of blood T cells in healthy people across ages. Through a sample-barcoded 5' primer and a J-beta primer mix, a second PCR was run for roughly 6 to 12 cycles. TCRdb re-called the 5' RACE reads through MiXCR, storing one row per CDR3 protein. The sample has 1.5 million to 2 million distinct CDR3 sequences; roughly 27% are singletons. Source material: blood. These receptors were taken from a woman younger than 45 in good health.

This chain uses TRBV6-1 with TRBJ1-1; D ambiguous. The germline gives CDR1 MNHNS, CDR2 SASEGT. This CDR3 is 13 amino acids long. CDR3 protein: CALTNAWGTEAFF. The CDR3 nucleotides read TGTGCGCTAACAAACGCCTGGGGTACTGAAGCTTTCTTT.

This clonotype was seen a handful of times. The chain employs TRBV20-1 and TRBJ2-5, with D possibly being TRBD1 (6 bases). The last part of the DNA fits TRBJ2-7 better; the J call may be wrong. The CDR3 contains 12 residues. The germline V gene has CDR1 DFQATT and CDR2 SNEGSKA (reference sequence). Written as DNA, the CDR3 is TGCAGTGCTACCGACCAGGGGTACGAGCAGTACTTC. Its translation: CSATDQGYEQYF.

This clonotype turned up a few times. The gene calls are TRBV2 and TRBJ2-5; a weak D match, TRBD1 (6 bases). Germline CDR1 SNHLY, CDR2 FYNNEI. V lost 3 bases to trimming and J lost 2 bases, with 16 bases between them. The length of the CDR3 is 16 residues. CDR3 protein: CASSEKGSGTQETQYF. The CDR3 coding sequence is TGTGCCAGCAGTGAGAAGGGGTCCGGGACACAAGAGACCCAGTACTTC. Filled out from reference TRBV2 and TRBJ2-5, the complete variable domain reads EPEVTQTPSHQVTQMGQEVILRCVPISNHLYFYWYRQILGQKVEFLVSFYNNEISEKSEIFDDQFSVERPDGSNFTLKIRSTKLEDSAMYFCASSEKGSGTQETQYFGPGTRLLVL.

This clonotype was counted a few times. The chain is built from TRBV19 and TRBJ2-7, with D hard to call. V dropped 3 bases and J dropped 5 bases, with 14 bases sitting between them. The CDR3 is made up of 14 amino acids. Germline values: CDR1 LNHDA, CDR2 SQIVND (reference sequence). The CDR3 DNA reads as TGTGCCAGTAGTATGGCCGCTAGAACGGACGAGCAGTACTTC. It yields the protein CASSMAARTDEQYF.

CDR3 nucleotides: TGTGCCATCAGTGAACGACAGGGAGATTCACCCCTCCACTTT. Translation: CAISERQGDSPLHF. The genes are TRBV10-3 and TRBJ1-6; 7 nucleotides line up with TRBD1. Germline V gene lookup returns CDR1 ENHRY and CDR2 SYGVKD. This CDR3 comprises 14 residues. Trimming at V came to 3 bases and at J to 8 bases, leaving 4 bases not matched to a gene.

The rearrangement joins TRBV3-1 to TRBJ2-1, with D possibly TRBD2 on 6 matching bases. Trimming pared 2 bases from V and 2 bases from J, leaving 10 bases between. CDR1 is LGHDT, CDR2 YNNKEL, per germline (reference sequence). The CDR3 has 15 residues. Here the CDR3 reads CASSQTGAPYNEQFF. The CDR3 bases are TGTGCCAGCAGCCAAACGGGAGCTCCCTACAATGAGCAGTTCTTC.

There are many counts of this clonotype. The rearrangement uses TRBV6-4 and TRBJ2-3; D not certain. CDR3 size: 14 residues. Looked up from germline, CDR1 is MRHNA and CDR2 is SNTAGT. Trimming pared 0 bases from V and 3 bases from J, leaving 7 bases between. CDR3 amino acids: CASSDSTGTDTQYF. As DNA, the CDR3 is TGTGCCAGCAGTGACTCGACCGGGACAGATACGCAGTATTTT.

The chain links TRBV7-9 to TRBJ2-7; D assignment may be TRBD1 or TRBD2 (6 bases each). This CDR3 spans 15 amino acids. The germline V gene has CDR1 SEHNR and CDR2 FQNEAQ (reference sequence). The V and J ends lost 7 bases and 0 bases respectively, with 16 bases between them. The CDR3: CASTPGDGSSYEQYF. The DNA for the CDR3 is TGTGCCAGCACTCCAGGGGACGGGAGCTCCTACGAGCAGTACTTC.

The gene calls are TRBV9 and TRBJ2-7; D is undetermined. The CDR3 has 14 amino acids. The V gene lost 0 bases and the J gene lost 1 base, with 8 bases spanning the gap. Germline values: CDR1 SGDLS, CDR2 YYNGEE. The CDR3 spells CASSVGDISYEQYF. CDR3 bases: TGTGCCAGCAGCGTAGGAGACATTTCCTACGAGCAGTACTTC.

At least ten counts were recorded for this clonotype. V gene TRBV7-2 combines with J gene TRBJ2-7; perhaps TRBD1 as D (5 bases). V was shortened by 5 bases and J by 7 bases, with 18 bases between the two germline ends. CDR3 length: 14 residues. Germline V lookup: CDR1 SGHTA, CDR2 FQGNSA. DNA of the CDR3: TGTGCCAGCAGCCTAGAGCCAGGGATGGGGGAGCAGTACTTC. Translated: CASSLEPGMGEQYF.

This clonotype has just a few counts. V gene TRBV4-1 combines with J gene TRBJ2-2; the D is unclear. Trimming removed 0 bases at V and 0 bases at J, with 8 bases between. This CDR3 is built from 16 residues. Germline V lookup: CDR1 MGHRA, CDR2 YSYEKL. The CDR3: CASSQEALANTGELFF. Written as DNA, the CDR3 is TGCGCCAGCAGCCAAGAGGCCCTCGCGAACACCGGGGAGCTGTTTTTT.

The chain recombines TRBV7-2 with TRBJ2-7, with 9 bases matching TRBD1. Per germline, CDR1 SGHTA and CDR2 FQGNSA. With 1 base clipped from V and 2 bases from J, the junction kept 6 bases outside the gene matches. CDR3 length: 16 residues. In DNA, the CDR3 is TGTGCCAGCAGCTTAGGTGGGACAGGGCCTCCCTACGAGCAGTACTTC. This sequence encodes CASSLGGTGPPYEQYF. The full variable domain, completed using reference TRBV7-2 and TRBJ2-7, is GAGVSQSPSNKVTEKGKDVELRCDPISGHTALYWYRQSLGQGLEFLIYFQGNSAPDKSGLPSDRFSAERTGGSVSTLTIQRTQQEDSAVYLCASSLGGTGPPYEQYFGPGTRLTVT.

This clonotype was recorded a few times. This chain uses TRBV7-9 with TRBJ2-3; D may be TRBD2 (6 bases). The germline V and J ends were trimmed by 5 bases and 6 bases, with 18 bases remaining between them. Germline lookup yields CDR1 SEHNR and CDR2 FQNEAQ (reference sequence). This CDR3 comprises 15 residues. The CDR3 reads CASSPGGAPLDTQYF. The CDR3 bases are TGTGCCAGCAGCCCGGGCGGGGCTCCCCTGGATACGCAGTATTTT.

This chain joins TRBV20-1 and TRBJ2-1, with TRBD2 identical over 10 bases. CDR3 length: 15 amino acids. The junction had 7 bases not matched to a gene; V was cut back by 2 bases and J by 6 bases. Germline V gene data show CDR1 as DFQATT and CDR2 as SNEGSKA (reference sequence). The chain's CDR3 is CSARQTSGDPNEQFF. The CDR3 DNA reads TGCAGTGCTAGACAAACTAGCGGGGATCCCAATGAGCAGTTCTTC.

This clonotype was seen more than once but under ten times. The chain combines TRBV6-6 with TRBJ2-3; D remains unclear. Trimming stripped 0 bases from V and 6 bases from J, with 16 bases between. The CDR3 runs 16 residues. Germline V gives CDR1 MNHNY, CDR2 SVGAGI (reference sequence). The CDR3 DNA reads TGTGCCAGCAGTTACTCGAGTAGCAGATTTAAGGATACGCAGTATTTT. Residues: CASSYSSSRFKDTQYF.

The chain is built from TRBV29-1 and TRBJ2-3; 10 positions agree with TRBD2. The germline CDR1 and CDR2 sequences are SQVTM and ANQGSEA. The CDR3 consists of 16 residues. The junction had 10 bases not matched to a gene; V was cut back by 1 base and J by 6 bases. The CDR3 is CSVEGASGRGADTQYF. For the CDR3, the DNA is TGCAGCGTTGAAGGGGCCAGCGGGAGGGGGGCCGATACGCAGTATTTT.

J is TRBJ1-1 and V is TRBV5-1; D uncertain. Germline V CDR1 and CDR2: SGHRS, YFSETQ. The ends were cut back, 6 bases at V and 0 bases at J, with 9 bases in the middle. This CDR3 spans 13 amino acids. For the CDR3, the DNA is TGCGCCAGCAAACCAGGCATGAACACTGAAGCTTTCTTT. Its protein is CASKPGMNTEAFF.

The rearrangement links TRBV5-5 to TRBJ1-2, with D possibly being TRBD1 (6 bases). In germline, CDR1 is SGHKS, CDR2 YYEKEE (reference sequence). Trimming pared 1 base from V and 0 bases from J, leaving 10 bases between. The CDR3 totals 15 residues. The CDR3 coding sequence is TGTGCCAGCAGCTTGTCAGGGGTGGCTAACTATGGCTACACCTTC. Protein product: CASSLSGVANYGYTF. Full variable domain (rest looked up from reference TRBV5-5 and TRBJ1-2): DAGVTQSPTHLIKTRGQQVTLRCSPISGHKSVSWYQQVLGQGPQFIFQYYEKEERGRGNFPDRFSARQFPNYSSELNVNALLLGDSALYLCASSLSGVANYGYTFGSGTRLTVV.

V and J are TRBV20-1 and TRBJ2-1; D is ambiguous. Germline CDR1 DFQATT, CDR2 SNEGSKA (reference sequence). This CDR3 spans 13 amino acids. Trimming pared 0 bases from V and 10 bases from J, leaving 13 bases between. The CDR3: CSARDVAVDEQFF. CDR3 bases: TGCAGTGCTAGAGATGTGGCAGTGGACGAGCAGTTCTTC.

V usage is TRBV20-1 and J usage is TRBJ2-1, with D perhaps TRBD1 or TRBD2 (5 bases each). V lost 6 bases and J lost 9, with 12 bases in between. The CDR3 spans 11 residues. CDR1 is DFQATT and CDR2 is SNEGSKA in the germline V gene (reference sequence). For the CDR3, the DNA is TGCAGTGCCGGACACAGCGGTGAGCAGTTCTTC. This sequence encodes CSAGHSGEQFF.

The gene calls are TRBV5-1 and TRBJ1-2; tentatively, D is TRBD1 (6 bases). Per the germline V gene, CDR1 is SGHRS and CDR2 is YFSETQ. V lost 4 bases, J lost 0 bases, and 13 bases lay in between. This CDR3 is 15 amino acids long. CDR3 nucleotide sequence: TGCGCCAGCAGCACCGGACAGACCACTAACTATGGCTACACCTTC. This gives the protein CASSTGQTTNYGYTF.

Many counts were recorded for this clonotype. The chain recombines TRBV5-1 with TRBJ2-5; perhaps TRBD2 as D (5 bases). The CDR3 covers 15 residues. The germline V and J ends were trimmed by 1 base and 1 base, with 11 bases remaining between them. The germline V gene encodes CDR1 SGHRS and CDR2 YFSETQ. CDR3 in amino acids: CASSLNGVTQETQYF. As DNA, the CDR3 is TGCGCCAGCAGCTTGAACGGGGTAACCCAAGAGACCCAGTACTTC.

This chain connects TRBV28 to TRBJ1-3; D is unclear. This CDR3 comprises 13 residues. CDR1 MDHEN and CDR2 SYDVKM come from the germline V gene. Trimming took 8 bases from V and 2 from J, leaving 10 bases between them. The CDR3 is CASHLPPGNTIYF. CDR3 bases: TGTGCCAGCCATCTACCACCTGGAAACACCATATATTTT.

This clonotype occurred a few times. This sequence joins TRBV9 and TRBJ2-1; D is possibly TRBD1 (6 bases). In germline, CDR1 is SGDLS, CDR2 YYNGEE. The CDR3 runs 13 residues. V lost 4 bases to trimming and J lost 14 bases, with 19 bases between them. CDR3 loop: CASSKSGASYEFF. In DNA, the CDR3 is TGTGCCAGCAGCAAATCAGGGGCGAGTTACGAGTTCTTC. Based on the CDR3 plus reference TRBV9 and TRBJ2-1, the full variable domain is DSGVTQTPKHLITATGQRVTLRCSPRSGDLSVYWYQQSLDQGLQFLIQYYNGEERAKGNILERFSAQQFPDLHSELNLSSLELGDSALYFCASSKSGASYEFFGPGTRLTVL.

Concerning this clonotype itself: A junction end diverges from the germline sequence, so it may reflect a read error. The V gene is TRBV4-3, the J gene TRBJ1-1; weak D call: TRBD1 (5 bases). This CDR3 spans 15 amino acids. Germline V lookup: CDR1 LGHNA, CDR2 YSLEER. CDR3 sequence: CVSSQKTVENTEAFF. The DNA of the CDR3 is TGCGTCAGCAGCCAAAAGACAGTGGAGAACACTGAAGCTTTCTTT.